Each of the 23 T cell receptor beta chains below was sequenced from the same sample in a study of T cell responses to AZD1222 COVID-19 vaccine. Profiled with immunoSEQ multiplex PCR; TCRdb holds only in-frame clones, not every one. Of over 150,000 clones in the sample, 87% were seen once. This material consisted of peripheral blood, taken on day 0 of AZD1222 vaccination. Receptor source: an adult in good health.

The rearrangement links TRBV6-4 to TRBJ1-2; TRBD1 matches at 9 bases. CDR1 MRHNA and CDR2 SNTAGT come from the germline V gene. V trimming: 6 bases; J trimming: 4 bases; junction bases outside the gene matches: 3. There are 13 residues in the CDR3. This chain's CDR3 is CASRQTGGYGYTF. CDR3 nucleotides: TGTGCCAGCAGACAGACAGGGGGCTATGGCTACACCTTC.

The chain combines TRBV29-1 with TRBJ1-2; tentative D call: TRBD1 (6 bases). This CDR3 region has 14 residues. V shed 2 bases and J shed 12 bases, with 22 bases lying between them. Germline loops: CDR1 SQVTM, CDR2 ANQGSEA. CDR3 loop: CSVELVLIQGVHTF. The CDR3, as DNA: TGCAGCGTTGAATTAGTGTTGATACAGGGAGTACACACCTTC.

The CDR3 DNA reads TGTGCCAGCGCCAAGGTACTTCGAGACACCATATATTTT. Protein sequence: CASAKVLRDTIYF. This chain connects TRBV6-5 to TRBJ1-3; D ambiguous. CDR1 and CDR2 (germline): MNHEY, SVGAGI. V dropped 8 bases and J dropped 8 bases, with 16 bases sitting between them. CDR3 length equals 13 residues.

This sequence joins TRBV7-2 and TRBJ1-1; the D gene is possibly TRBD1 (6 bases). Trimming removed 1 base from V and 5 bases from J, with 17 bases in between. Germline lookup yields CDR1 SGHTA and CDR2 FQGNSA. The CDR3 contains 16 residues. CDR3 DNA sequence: TGTGCCAGCAGCTTAGTCGGGGGGCGTAGGGAAACTGAAGCTTTCTTT. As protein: CASSLVGGRRETEAFF.

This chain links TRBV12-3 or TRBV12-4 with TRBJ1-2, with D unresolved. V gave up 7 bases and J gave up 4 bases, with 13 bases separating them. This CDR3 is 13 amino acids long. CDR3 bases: TGTGCCAGCACCTCCCGCGTGGGCTATGGCTACACCTTC. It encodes CASTSRVGYGYTF.

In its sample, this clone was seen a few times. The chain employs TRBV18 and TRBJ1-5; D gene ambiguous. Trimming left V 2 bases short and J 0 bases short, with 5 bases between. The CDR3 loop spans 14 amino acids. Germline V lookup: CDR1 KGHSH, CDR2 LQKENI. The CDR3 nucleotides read TGTGCCAGCTCACCAGGGCATAGCAATCAGCCCCAGCATTTT. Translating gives CASSPGHSNQPQHF.

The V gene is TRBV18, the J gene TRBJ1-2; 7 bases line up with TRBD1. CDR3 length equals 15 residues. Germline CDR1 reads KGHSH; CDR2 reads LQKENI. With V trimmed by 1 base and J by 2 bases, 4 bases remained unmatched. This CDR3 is CASSPQGAQNYGYTF. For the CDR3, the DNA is TGTGCCAGCTCACCACAGGGGGCGCAGAACTATGGCTACACCTTC. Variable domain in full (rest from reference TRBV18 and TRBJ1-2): NAGVMQNPRHLVRRRGQEARLRCSPMKGHSHVYWYRQLPEEGLKFMVYLQKENIIDESGMPKERFSAEFPKEGPSILRIQQVVRGDSAAYFCASSPQGAQNYGYTFGSGTRLTVV.

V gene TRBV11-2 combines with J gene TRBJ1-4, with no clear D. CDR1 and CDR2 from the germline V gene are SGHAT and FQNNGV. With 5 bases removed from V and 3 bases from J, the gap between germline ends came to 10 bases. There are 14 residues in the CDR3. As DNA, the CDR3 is TGTGCCAGCAGCCAGACCGCACCTAATGAAAAACTGTTTTTT. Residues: CASSQTAPNEKLFF.

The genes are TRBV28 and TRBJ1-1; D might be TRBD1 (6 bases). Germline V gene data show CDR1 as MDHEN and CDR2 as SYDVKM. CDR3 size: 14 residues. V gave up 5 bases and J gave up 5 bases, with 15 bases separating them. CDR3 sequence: CASSLTGSSTEAFF. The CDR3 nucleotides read TGTGCCAGCAGTCTCACAGGGTCGTCAACTGAAGCTTTCTTT. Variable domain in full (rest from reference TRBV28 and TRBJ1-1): DVKVTQSSRYLVKRTGEKVFLECVQDMDHENMFWYRQDPGLGLRLIYFSYDVKMKEKGDIPEGYSVSREKKERFSLILESASTNQTSMYLCASSLTGSSTEAFFGQGTRLTVV.

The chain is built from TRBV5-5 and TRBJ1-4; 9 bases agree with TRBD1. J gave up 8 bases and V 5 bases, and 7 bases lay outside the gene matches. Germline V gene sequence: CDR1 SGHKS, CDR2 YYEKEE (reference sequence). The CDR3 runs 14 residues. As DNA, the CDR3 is TGTGCCAGCAGTCTCGGGACAGGGAACGAAAAACTGTTTTTT. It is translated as CASSLGTGNEKLFF. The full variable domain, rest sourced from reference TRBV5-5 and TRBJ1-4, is DAGVTQSPTHLIKTRGQQVTLRCSPISGHKSVSWYQQVLGQGPQFIFQYYEKEERGRGNFPDRFSARQFPNYSSELNVNALLLGDSALYLCASSLGTGNEKLFFGSGTQLSVL.

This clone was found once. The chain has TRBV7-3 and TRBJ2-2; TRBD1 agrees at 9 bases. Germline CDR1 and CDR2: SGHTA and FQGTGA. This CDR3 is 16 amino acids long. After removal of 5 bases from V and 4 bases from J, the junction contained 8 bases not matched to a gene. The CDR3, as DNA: TGTGCCAGCAGCCTCTCCGGACAGGGGACCACCGGGGAGCTGTTTTTT. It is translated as CASSLSGQGTTGELFF.

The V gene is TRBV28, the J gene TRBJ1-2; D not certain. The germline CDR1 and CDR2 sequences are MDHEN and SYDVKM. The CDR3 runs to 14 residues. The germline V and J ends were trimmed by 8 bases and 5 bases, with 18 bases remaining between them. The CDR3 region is CASRGGGNTYGYTF. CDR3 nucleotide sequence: TGTGCCAGCCGAGGTGGCGGTAATACGTATGGCTACACCTTC.

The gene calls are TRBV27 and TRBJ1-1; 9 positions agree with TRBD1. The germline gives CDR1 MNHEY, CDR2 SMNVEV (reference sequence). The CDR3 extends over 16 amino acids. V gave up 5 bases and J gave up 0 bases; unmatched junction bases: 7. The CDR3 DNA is TGTGCCAGCAGTCCTCAGGGACAGGGAATGAACACTGAAGCTTTCTTT. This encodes CASSPQGQGMNTEAFF.

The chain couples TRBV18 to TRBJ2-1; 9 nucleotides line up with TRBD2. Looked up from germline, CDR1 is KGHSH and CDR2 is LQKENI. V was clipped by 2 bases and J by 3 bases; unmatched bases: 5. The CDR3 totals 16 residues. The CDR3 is CASSPGIAGVYNEQFF. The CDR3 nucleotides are TGTGCCAGCTCACCAGGAATAGCGGGGGTCTACAATGAGCAGTTCTTC. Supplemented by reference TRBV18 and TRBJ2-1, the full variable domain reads NAGVMQNPRHLVRRRGQEARLRCSPMKGHSHVYWYRQLPEEGLKFMVYLQKENIIDESGMPKERFSAEFPKEGPSILRIQQVVRGDSAAYFCASSPGIAGVYNEQFFGPGTRLTVL.

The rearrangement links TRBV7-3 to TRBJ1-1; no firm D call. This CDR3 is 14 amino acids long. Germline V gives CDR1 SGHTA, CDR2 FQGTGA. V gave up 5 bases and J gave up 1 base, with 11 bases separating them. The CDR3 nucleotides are TGTGCCAGCAGCCCGGACGGGGAGAACACTGAAGCTTTCTTT. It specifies CASSPDGENTEAFF.

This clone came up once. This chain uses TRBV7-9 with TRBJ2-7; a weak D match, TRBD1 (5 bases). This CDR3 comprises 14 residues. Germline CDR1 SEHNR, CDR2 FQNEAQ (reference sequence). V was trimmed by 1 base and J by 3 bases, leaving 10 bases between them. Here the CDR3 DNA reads TGTGCCAGCAGCTTAGTTCCAGGGAACTACGAGCAGTACTTC. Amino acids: CASSLVPGNYEQYF.

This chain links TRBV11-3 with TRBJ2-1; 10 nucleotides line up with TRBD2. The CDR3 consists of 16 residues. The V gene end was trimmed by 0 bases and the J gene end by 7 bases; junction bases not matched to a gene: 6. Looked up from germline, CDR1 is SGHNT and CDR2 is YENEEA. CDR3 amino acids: CASSLDELAGMNEQFF. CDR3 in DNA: TGTGCCAGCAGCTTAGATGAACTAGCGGGAATGAATGAGCAGTTCTTC.

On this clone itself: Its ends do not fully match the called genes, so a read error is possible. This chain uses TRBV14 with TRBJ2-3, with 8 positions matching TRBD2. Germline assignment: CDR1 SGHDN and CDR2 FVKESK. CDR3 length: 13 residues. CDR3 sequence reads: CASSQERLAHRNF. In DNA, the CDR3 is TGTGCCAGCAGCCAAGAGCGACTAGCGCACCGTAATTTT.

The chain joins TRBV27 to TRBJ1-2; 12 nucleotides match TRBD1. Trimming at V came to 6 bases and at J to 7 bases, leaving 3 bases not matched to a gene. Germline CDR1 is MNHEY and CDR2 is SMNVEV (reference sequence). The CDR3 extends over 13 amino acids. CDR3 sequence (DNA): TGTGCCAGCAGGGGACAGGGGGCGCGTGGCTACACCTTC. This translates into CASRGQGARGYTF.

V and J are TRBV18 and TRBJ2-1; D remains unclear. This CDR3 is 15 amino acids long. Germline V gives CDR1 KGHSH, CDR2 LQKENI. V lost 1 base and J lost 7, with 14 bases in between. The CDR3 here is CASSPQRPTNNEQFF. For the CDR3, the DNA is TGTGCCAGCTCACCACAGCGACCCACCAATAATGAGCAGTTCTTC.

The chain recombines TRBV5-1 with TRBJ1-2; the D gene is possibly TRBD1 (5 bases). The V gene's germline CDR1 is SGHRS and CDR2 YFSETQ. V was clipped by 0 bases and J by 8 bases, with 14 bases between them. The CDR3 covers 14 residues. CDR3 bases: TGCGCCAGCAGCTTGGCGGACACCCTGTGGGGCTACACCTTC. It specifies CASSLADTLWGYTF.

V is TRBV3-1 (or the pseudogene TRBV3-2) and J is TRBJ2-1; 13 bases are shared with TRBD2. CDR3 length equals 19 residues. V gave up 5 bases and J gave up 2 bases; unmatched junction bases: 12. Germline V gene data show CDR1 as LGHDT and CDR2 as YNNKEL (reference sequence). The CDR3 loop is CASSDSGLAGPPPYNEQFF. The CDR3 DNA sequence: TGTGCCAGCAGCGACTCGGGACTAGCGGGACCCCCCCCCTACAATGAGCAGTTCTTC.

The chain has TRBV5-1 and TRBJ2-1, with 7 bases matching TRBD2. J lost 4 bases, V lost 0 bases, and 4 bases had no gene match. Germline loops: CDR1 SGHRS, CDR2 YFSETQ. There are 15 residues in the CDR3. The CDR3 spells CASSLGGGEYNEQFF. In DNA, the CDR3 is TGCGCCAGCAGCTTGGGTGGGGGGGAATACAATGAGCAGTTCTTC.